Below, 17 T cell receptor beta chains from the same sample are listed, as sequenced in a study of blood T cell repertoires in COVID-19. Clones were sequenced by immunoSEQ multiplex PCR, and TCRdb holds only the in-frame ones, with some missing. The data hold some 200,000 clones, with roughly nine tenths observed a single time. Sequencing was performed on peripheral blood. The source is a man aged 55 to 70 with active or convalescent COVID-19.

This clone was seen once. The chain has TRBV19 and TRBJ2-3; 7 nucleotides match TRBD2. This CDR3 has 16 amino acids. The ends lost 5 bases at V and 0 bases at J; junction bases unmatched: 8. Germline V gives CDR1 LNHDA, CDR2 SQIVND (reference sequence). The CDR3 DNA sequence: TGTGCCAGTAGTTCCCGAGCGGGGACTAGCACAGATACGCAGTATTTT. Translation gives CASSSRAGTSTDTQYF.

The chain recombines TRBV6-5 with TRBJ2-2; 9 nucleotides align to TRBD1. Germline CDR1 is MNHEY and CDR2 is SVGAGI. Trimming took 4 bases from V and 5 from J; bases not matched to a gene: 5. The CDR3 spans 15 residues. The CDR3 sequence: CASSSNRGLTGELFF. CDR3 DNA: TGTGCCAGCAGTTCGAACAGGGGGCTTACCGGGGAGCTGTTTTTT.

This clone occurred a few times. This chain joins TRBV4-1 and TRBJ1-3, with 7 bases aligning to TRBD1. The CDR3 loop spans 16 amino acids. After removal of 3 bases from V and 4 bases from J, the junction contained 9 bases not matched to a gene. Germline lookup yields CDR1 MGHRA and CDR2 YSYEKL. CDR3 sequence (DNA): TGCGCCAGCAGCCAGCAAGACAGGGTCTCCGGAAACACCATATATTTT. Protein product: CASSQQDRVSGNTIYF.

This clone was seen a handful of times. The rearrangement links TRBV5-1 to TRBJ1-1; perhaps TRBD1 as D (5 bases). The V end was cut by 0 bases, the J end by 1 base, with 10 bases between. This CDR3 has 15 residues. Looked up from germline, CDR1 is SGHRS and CDR2 is YFSETQ. In DNA, the CDR3 is TGCGCCAGCAGCTTGGGTGTAGGGGAGAACACTGAAGCTTTCTTT. This translates into CASSLGVGENTEAFF.

This clone was recorded a few times. The chain joins TRBV7-3 to TRBJ2-5, with 7 nucleotides matching TRBD2. The CDR3 is 13 residues long. The germline V gene encodes CDR1 SGHTA and CDR2 FQGTGA. Trimming at V came to 4 bases and at J to 5 bases, leaving 4 bases not matched to a gene. DNA for the CDR3: TGTGCCAGCAGCTCAAACGGGGGGGAGACCCAGTACTTC. Protein product: CASSSNGGETQYF.

The V and J genes are TRBV28 and TRBJ2-1; possible D gene TRBD1, 5 bases. Deletions cut 3 bases from V and 0 bases from J, with 9 bases between. The CDR3 has 15 residues. Germline V gives CDR1 MDHEN, CDR2 SYDVKM. The CDR3 region is CASSFQGSSYNEQFF. The DNA of the CDR3 is TGTGCCAGCAGTTTCCAGGGAAGCTCCTACAATGAGCAGTTCTTC.

This chain uses TRBV19 with TRBJ1-1, with 7 bases that match TRBD1. The germline V gene encodes CDR1 LNHDA and CDR2 SQIVND (reference sequence). This CDR3 spans 15 amino acids. J lost 5 bases, V lost 4 bases, and 10 bases had no gene match. The CDR3 sequence: CASSTSKQGHTEAFF. CDR3 DNA sequence: TGTGCCAGTAGTACCTCAAAACAGGGGCATACTGAAGCTTTCTTT.

The chain carries TRBV5-4 and TRBJ2-5, with 7 bases lining up with TRBD2. The V gene's germline CDR1 is SGHNT and CDR2 YYREEE (reference sequence). Trimming took 4 bases from V and 0 from J; bases not matched to a gene: 9. The CDR3 has 16 amino acids. The CDR3 sequence: CASSPGSGAYQETQYF. DNA of the CDR3: TGTGCCAGCAGCCCGGGGAGCGGGGCGTACCAAGAGACCCAGTACTTC.

This chain uses TRBV9 with TRBJ2-5; a possible D gene is TRBD1 (6 bases). V lost 0 bases and J lost 3, with 6 bases in between. Per germline, CDR1 SGDLS and CDR2 YYNGEE. The CDR3 spans 13 residues. For the CDR3, the DNA is TGTGCCAGCAGCGTAGGGACAGAAGAGACCCAGTACTTC. Amino acids: CASSVGTEETQYF.

V usage is TRBV10-1 and J usage is TRBJ2-1, with 9 bases matching TRBD2. V was pared by 0 bases and J by 4 bases, with 4 bases of the junction left unmatched. CDR3 length: 16 amino acids. Germline V CDR1 and CDR2: WNHNN, SYGVQD (reference sequence). CDR3: CASSESRTSVYNEQFF. The CDR3 DNA reads as TGCGCCAGCAGTGAGTCGAGGACTAGCGTTTACAATGAGCAGTTCTTC.

The V and J genes are TRBV15 and TRBJ2-1; 11 bases align to TRBD2. The CDR3 has 15 residues. The germline CDR1 and CDR2 sequences are LNHNV and YYDKDF (reference sequence). The trim removed 5 bases at V and 10 bases at J, leaving 10 bases unmatched. CDR3 residues: CATSLLLAGDSEQFF. Here the CDR3 DNA reads TGTGCCACCAGCCTTTTACTAGCGGGGGACTCCGAGCAGTTCTTC.

This chain uses TRBV30 with TRBJ1-2, with 7 bases that match TRBD1. In germline, CDR1 is GTSNPN, CDR2 SVGIG (reference sequence). With V trimmed by 4 bases and J by 6 bases, 11 bases remained unmatched. CDR3 size: 14 residues. The CDR3 DNA is TGTGCCTGGAAAATAACAGGGGTGGGGCATGGCTACACCTTC. Its protein is CAWKITGVGHGYTF.

The chain links TRBV5-1 to TRBJ1-4; D possibly corresponds to TRBD1 (5 bases). Per the germline V gene, CDR1 is SGHRS and CDR2 is YFSETQ. V lost 1 base to trimming and J lost 2 bases, with 6 bases between them. The CDR3 is 14 residues long. Here the CDR3 DNA reads TGCGCCAGCAGCTTGAAGGGGACTAATGAAAAACTGTTTTTT. It translates to CASSLKGTNEKLFF.

V and J are TRBV5-1 and TRBJ2-3; D call uncertain. There are 14 residues in the CDR3. V gave up 0 bases and J gave up 2 bases, with 7 bases separating them. Germline lookup yields CDR1 SGHRS and CDR2 YFSETQ. CDR3 loop: CASSLGAYTDTQYF. In DNA form, the CDR3 reads TGCGCCAGCAGCTTGGGGGCCTACACAGATACGCAGTATTTT. Full variable domain (missing parts from reference TRBV5-1 and TRBJ2-3): KAGVTQTPRYLIKTRGQQVTLSCSPISGHRSVSWYQQTPGQGLQFLFEYFSETQRNKGNFPGRFSGRQFSNSRSEMNVSTLELGDSALYLCASSLGAYTDTQYFGPGTRLTVL.

On this clone: Other DNA sequences in the sample encode the same CDR3. The chain carries TRBV5-1 and TRBJ1-2, with 8 bases matching TRBD1. The CDR3 has 13 residues. Per germline, CDR1 SGHRS and CDR2 YFSETQ. V was pared by 4 bases and J by 5 bases, with 4 bases of the junction left unmatched. The CDR3 loop reads CASSPDRGYGYTF. CDR3 sequence (DNA): TGCGCCAGCAGCCCTGACAGGGGATATGGCTACACCTTC.

The V gene is TRBV9, the J gene TRBJ2-1, with 8 bases aligning to TRBD1. With 4 bases clipped from V and 9 bases from J, the junction kept 12 bases outside the gene matches. Germline CDR1 SGDLS, CDR2 YYNGEE. This CDR3 comprises 15 residues. CDR3 sequence (DNA): TGTGCCAGCAGCTCAGACAGGGGTGTAGGTGGTGAGCAGTTCTTC. Translating gives CASSSDRGVGGEQFF. The full variable domain, with the rest looked up from reference TRBV9 and TRBJ2-1, is DSGVTQTPKHLITATGQRVTLRCSPRSGDLSVYWYQQSLDQGLQFLIQYYNGEERAKGNILERFSAQQFPDLHSELNLSSLELGDSALYFCASSSDRGVGGEQFFGPGTRLTVL.

The chain has TRBV5-4 and TRBJ2-5; 15 positions match TRBD2. Losses at the gene ends were 4 bases for V and 1 base for J; bases not matched to a gene: 2. The germline V gene has CDR1 SGHNT and CDR2 YYREEE (reference sequence). This CDR3 contains 16 residues. The CDR3 loop reads CASSRTSGGAQETQYF. The DNA for the CDR3 is TGTGCCAGCAGCCGGACTAGCGGGGGGGCCCAAGAGACCCAGTACTTC.